These 18 T cell receptor beta chains share one sample of origin, sequenced in a study of blood T cell repertoires in COVID-19. The protocol was immunoSEQ multiplex PCR, while the TCRdb copy is restricted to in-frame clones and leaves out a portion. The profile shows 140,000 to 150,000 clones, more than 75% of them singletons. Sequencing was done on a sample of PBMCs or T cells enriched from blood (not recorded which). Receptors were obtained from a man aged 55-75 years who had recovered from COVID-19.

The chain combines TRBV30 with TRBJ1-3; D not certain. The CDR3 contains 14 residues. V was cut by 5 bases and J by 0 bases, with 11 bases left in between. Germline CDR1 is GTSNPN and CDR2 is SVGIG (reference sequence). As DNA, the CDR3 is TGTGCCTGGGTTACCGGGAACTCTGGAAACACCATATATTTT. Protein sequence: CAWVTGNSGNTIYF.

V usage is TRBV28 and J usage is TRBJ1-4; D might be TRBD1 (6 bases). Looked up from germline, CDR1 is MDHEN and CDR2 is SYDVKM. The CDR3 has 14 amino acids. V gave up 3 bases and J gave up 4 bases, with 9 bases separating them. In DNA form, the CDR3 reads TGTGCCAGCAGTTTTCGGACAGATAATGAAAAACTGTTTTTT. This gives the protein CASSFRTDNEKLFF.

This rearrangement joins TRBV4-2 to TRBJ2-3; 7 positions agree with TRBD1. The junction had 10 bases not matched to a gene; V was cut back by 4 bases and J by 0 bases. Germline V gene sequence: CDR1 LGHNA, CDR2 YNFKEQ. This CDR3 comprises 17 residues. The CDR3 nucleotides read TGTGCCAGCAGCCCCCGACAGGGAATGGTGAGCACAGATACGCAGTATTTT. Its protein is CASSPRQGMVSTDTQYF.

The chain has TRBV7-9 and TRBJ2-1; D gene uncertain. This CDR3 comprises 11 residues. Germline V gene sequence: CDR1 SEHNR, CDR2 FQNEAQ (reference sequence). The V end lost 4 bases, the J end lost 9 bases, and 7 bases lay between the germline ends. This chain's CDR3 is CASSSALEQFF. DNA for the CDR3: TGTGCCAGCAGCTCAGCTCTTGAGCAGTTCTTC.

This clone was picked up one time. The chain employs TRBV11-2 and TRBJ2-1, with D maybe TRBD2 (6 bases). Germline-derived CDR1 and CDR2 are SGHAT and FQNNGV. Trimming stripped 1 base from V and 4 bases from J, with 11 bases between. The CDR3 has 15 amino acids. Here the CDR3 DNA reads TGTGCCAGCAGCTTAGCGGGGGTGAATTACAATGAGCAGTTCTTC. Residues: CASSLAGVNYNEQFF. Filled out from reference TRBV11-2 and TRBJ2-1, the complete variable domain reads EAGVAQSPRYKIIEKRQSVAFWCNPISGHATLYWYQQILGQGPKLLIQFQNNGVVDDSQLPKDRFSAERLKGVDSTLKIQPAKLEDSAVYLCASSLAGVNYNEQFFGPGTRLTVL.

The chain carries TRBV3-1 (or the pseudogene TRBV3-2) and TRBJ2-3, with 7 bases aligning to TRBD2. The CDR3 loop spans 16 amino acids. Trimming at V came to 3 bases and at J to 1 base, leaving 7 bases not matched to a gene. Germline values: CDR1 LGHDT, CDR2 YNNKEL (reference sequence). As DNA, the CDR3 is TGTGCCAGCAGCCAGACCCAGCGGGGAGGCACAGATACGCAGTATTTT. Protein product: CASSQTQRGGTDTQYF.

CDR3 amino acids: CASSWGTSGYEQYF. The CDR3 bases are TGTGCCAGCAGTTGGGGGACTAGCGGCTACGAGCAGTACTTC. J is TRBJ2-7 and V is TRBV2; TRBD2 aligns across 11 bases. The CDR3 totals 14 residues. V shed 5 bases and J 3 bases; nucleotides not matched to a gene: 3. The germline V gene encodes CDR1 SNHLY and CDR2 FYNNEI.

CDR3 in DNA: TGCGCCAGCAGCGGACAGGGGCACCCTGAAGCTTTCTTT. Translated, it gives CASSGQGHPEAFF. V and J are TRBV10-1 and TRBJ1-1; 9 nucleotides line up with TRBD1. Germline V lookup: CDR1 WNHNN, CDR2 SYGVQD (reference sequence). This CDR3 comprises 13 residues. V lost 6 bases and J lost 6; bases outside the gene matches: 5.

The chain uses TRBV28 and TRBJ1-2, with 8 bases aligning to TRBD1. Looked up from germline, CDR1 is MDHEN and CDR2 is SYDVKM. The CDR3 is 14 residues long. V lost 6 bases and J lost 0; bases outside the gene matches: 3. The CDR3 nucleotides read TGTGCCAGCAGGCCACAGGGGGCTAACTATGGCTACACCTTC. It yields the protein CASRPQGANYGYTF.

The chain has TRBV27 and TRBJ1-1; possible D gene TRBD1, 5 bases. V was shortened by 2 bases and J by 4 bases, with 11 bases between the two germline ends. The CDR3 runs 14 residues. The germline gives CDR1 MNHEY, CDR2 SMNVEV (reference sequence). CDR3 sequence reads: CASSLRGVGTEAFF. The CDR3 nucleotides read TGTGCCAGCAGTTTACGGGGGGTTGGCACTGAAGCTTTCTTT.

The chain is built from TRBV15 and TRBJ1-4; D may be TRBD1 (6 bases). V lost 4 bases, J lost 4 bases, and 31 bases lay in between. Germline values: CDR1 LNHNV, CDR2 YYDKDF (reference sequence). This CDR3 is 21 amino acids long. The CDR3 DNA reads as TGTGCCACCAGCACCCTGCACAGTGGACAGTCACATCCCGGGGTTAATGAAAAACTGTTTTTT. This gives the protein CATSTLHSGQSHPGVNEKLFF.

The rearrangement joins TRBV4-2 to TRBJ2-2, with 10 bases lining up with TRBD2. This CDR3 has 19 amino acids. The V segment lost 1 base and the J segment 2 bases; nucleotides outside the gene matches: 10. Germline values: CDR1 LGHNA, CDR2 YNFKEQ. CDR3 sequence reads: CASSQVTSSGGENTGELFF. The CDR3 DNA reads TGTGCCAGCAGCCAAGTTACTTCTAGCGGGGGAGAAAACACCGGGGAGCTGTTTTTT.

The chain links TRBV19 to TRBJ1-1; 7 nucleotides line up with TRBD1. Germline V gene lookup returns CDR1 LNHDA and CDR2 SQIVND (reference sequence). J was trimmed by 5 bases and V by 3 bases; bases with no gene match: 3. The CDR3 totals 13 residues. The CDR3: CASSIGRGTEAFF. CDR3 in DNA: TGTGCCAGTAGTATTGGCAGGGGGACTGAAGCTTTCTTT.

This clone was recorded once. This rearrangement joins TRBV2 to TRBJ2-7; a weak D match, TRBD1 (5 bases). The length of the CDR3 is 14 residues. Trimming removed 5 bases at V and 0 bases at J, with 11 bases between. CDR1 is SNHLY and CDR2 is FYNNEI in the germline V gene. CDR3 coding DNA: TGTGCCAGCAGTCTCAGGGTGGGCTCCTACGAGCAGTACTTC. Amino acids: CASSLRVGSYEQYF. Full variable domain (remainder filled in from reference TRBV2 and TRBJ2-7): EPEVTQTPSHQVTQMGQEVILRCVPISNHLYFYWYRQILGQKVEFLVSFYNNEISEKSEIFDDQFSVERPDGSNFTLKIRSTKLEDSAMYFCASSLRVGSYEQYFGPGTRLTVT.

This clone appeared once. The chain is built from TRBV28 and TRBJ1-2; D unresolved. This CDR3 has 13 amino acids. V was cut by 0 bases and J by 11 bases, with 13 bases left in between. Germline CDR1 and CDR2: MDHEN and SYDVKM. The CDR3 here is CASSLWSSSGYTF. The CDR3 bases are TGTGCCAGCAGTTTATGGTCGAGTTCCGGGTACACCTTC.

This CDR3 is CASSPKRSGQGNISTQYF. CDR3 in DNA: TGTGCCAGCAGCCCAAAGCGTTCGGGACAGGGGAATATCAGTACGCAGTATTTT. The chain recombines TRBV3-1 (or the pseudogene TRBV3-2) with TRBJ2-3; TRBD1 agrees at 10 bases. CDR1 and CDR2 (germline): LGHDT, YNNKEL (reference sequence). V lost 4 bases and J lost 8; bases outside the gene matches: 18. This CDR3 has 18 amino acids.

This rearrangement joins TRBV19 to TRBJ2-5, with 9 bases matching TRBD1. This CDR3 spans 15 amino acids. Germline values: CDR1 LNHDA, CDR2 SQIVND (reference sequence). V trimming: 4 bases; J trimming: 9 bases; junction bases outside the gene matches: 12. CDR3: CASSRGTGRGLAQYF. CDR3 nucleotides: TGTGCCAGTAGTAGAGGGACAGGGCGGGGGTTGGCCCAGTACTTC.

The J gene is TRBJ2-7, the V gene TRBV6-5, with a weak D call TRBD1 (6 bases). The CDR3 is 15 residues long. Deletions cut 5 bases from V and 7 bases from J, with 21 bases between. Germline loops: CDR1 MNHEY, CDR2 SVGAGI. CDR3 residues: CASSRRQADLGEQYF. CDR3 DNA sequence: TGTGCCAGCAGTCGGCGACAGGCGGACCTGGGGGAGCAGTACTTC.